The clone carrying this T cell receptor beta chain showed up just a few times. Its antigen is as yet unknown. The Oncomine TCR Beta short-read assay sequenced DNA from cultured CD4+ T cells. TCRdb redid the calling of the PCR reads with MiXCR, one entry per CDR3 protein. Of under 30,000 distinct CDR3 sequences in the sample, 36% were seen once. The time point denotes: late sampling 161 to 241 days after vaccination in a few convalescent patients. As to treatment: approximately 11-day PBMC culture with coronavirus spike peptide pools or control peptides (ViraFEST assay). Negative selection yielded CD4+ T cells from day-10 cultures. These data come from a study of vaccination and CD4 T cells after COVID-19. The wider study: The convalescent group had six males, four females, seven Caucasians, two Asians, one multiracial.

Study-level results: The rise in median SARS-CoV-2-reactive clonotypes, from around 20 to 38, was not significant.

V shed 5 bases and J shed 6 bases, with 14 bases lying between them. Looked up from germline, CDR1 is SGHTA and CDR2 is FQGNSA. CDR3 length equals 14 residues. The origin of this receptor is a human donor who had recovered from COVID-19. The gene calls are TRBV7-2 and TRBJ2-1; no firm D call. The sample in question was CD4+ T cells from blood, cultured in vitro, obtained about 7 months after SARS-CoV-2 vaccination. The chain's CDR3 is CASSRADSLNEQFF. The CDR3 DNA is TGTGCCAGCAGCCGGGCGGATTCACTCAATGAGCAGTTCTTC.